This T cell receptor beta chain stems from a study of T cell responses to AZD1222 COVID-19 vaccine (dated by TCRdb to the early 2020s). With respect to the entire study: AZD1222 recipients with second doses at about 4 weeks or about 12 weeks were pooled, because spike-specific TCR depth and breadth did not differ between schedules. A total of approximately 240 trial participants underwent TCR sequencing, of whom roughly 210 had received two doses of AZD1222 and roughly 26 had received two doses of the MenACWY control vaccine. Enrollment into the trials was organized by age into subgroups of 18-55, 56-69 and 70-plus years, and those subgroups contained roughly 150, 30 and 60 TCR-sequenced participants, respectively.

The CDR3 regions of human TCRbeta chains were analyzed by immunosequencing. Concerning the study's data processing: TCRs in the repertoires were matched against a reference library of SARS-CoV-2-specific TCRs that had been generated with the MIRA antigen-specificity platform. Breadth was defined as the fraction of unique TCRs that were SARS-CoV-2-associated. Depth was defined as the fraction of total T cells that were SARS-CoV-2-associated. Using the MIRA data, every spike-specific TCR was mapped to the spike region that the TCR reacted to and assigned to either a CD4 or a CD8 class. Log10-transformed breadth and depth values were compared by one-way ANOVA with Sidak's multiple comparisons tests. As stored in TCRdb, this immuneACCESS dataset retains in-frame rearrangements with V and J assigned. A fraction of the clones does not appear; measured against another copy, unresolved V genes explain less than half of the discrepancy, and the remainder lacks a known reason. V, J and clone size derive from that table, while D and trimming were established from the DNA sequence. Across this sample there are over 85,000 clones, with 85% to 90% seen only once. Together, the top ten hold 6.5% to 8% of the sample.

The intended sense of this specimen's time point label: baseline before first vaccination. Vaccinee samples came from UK trials COV001 and COV002, including a single-blind randomized controlled phase 2/3 trial of AZD1222 (ChAdOx1 nCoV-19) in healthy adults. For TCRbeta chain sequencing, PBMC samples from trial participants were taken at day 0 and at day 28 after the second dose. On the study overall, not on this receptor specifically: Conclusions about previously exposed vaccinees were limited because only six AZD1222 recipients were SARS-CoV-2 seropositive at baseline. Epitopes outside the regions mutated in the B.1.351 and B.1.1.7 variants were reportedly recognized by nearly half of the unique spike-specific TCRs. Vaccine-associated CD4 TCRs spanned the whole spike protein, with dominant responses in regions 160-218 and 743-854. After two AZD1222 doses, spike-specific TCR breadth and depth were significantly higher than at day 0 and than in MenACWY recipients. In the small 56-69-year group, the increase in depth fell short of significance, most likely because of low power. Participants were mostly white British, with more females than males. The authors suggested clonal diversity may have been underestimated. Because no samples from the day 14 peak response were available, repertoires could be characterized only after the peak T cell response.

On this clone: The clone's antigen remains unknown. Per-nucleotide qualities are absent, and no much larger clonotype sits a single base away.

This clonotype was sampled from an adult in good health. The sample here was peripheral blood, taken on day 0 of AZD1222 vaccination.

The DNA sequence is TGTGCCAGCAGCTACCGGGACCGACACTATGGCTACACCTTC. Its protein is CASSYRDRHYGYTF. The chain is encoded by TRBV5-8 joined to TRBJ1-2; TRBD1 is perhaps the D gene, given 5 matching bases. The CDR3 starts with the cysteine, ends with the phenylalanine, and has 14 residues. CDR3 DNA only is kept here, 42 bases in frame from base 1. The germline V gene specifies SGHTS as CDR1 and YDEGEE as CDR2. The V and J ends are trimmed by 3 bases and 3 bases, leaving 12 bases between them. With the portions outside the CDR3 filled from the reference TRBV5-8 and TRBJ1-2 genes, the complete variable region becomes EAGVTQSPTHLIKTRGQQATLRCSPISGHTSVYWYQQALGLGLQFLLWYDEGEERNRGNFPPRFSGRQFPNYSSELNVNALELEDSALYLCASSYRDRHYGYTFGSGTRLTVV.